The entry below gives a single T cell receptor beta chain sequence along with its context. The data were obtained in a study of technical replicates of blood from a handful of donors. Clones were read by immunoSEQ multiplex PCR, and TCRdb kept only the in-frame ones, dropping some. The repertoire holds around 67,000 clones, with roughly 90% as singletons. The V end was cut by 5 bases, the J end by 1 base, with 15 bases between. The V gene's germline CDR1 is SGHAT and CDR2 FQNNGV. CDR3 size: 15 residues. Sequenced input: T cells isolated from PBMCs. The chain couples TRBV11-2 to TRBJ2-7; D gene unclear. The clonotype was recovered from a human donor in good health. In DNA, the CDR3 is TGTGCCAGCAGCCGATCCGCCAAGGAGTCCTACGAGCAGTACTTC. It is translated as CASSRSAKESYEQYF.